This TCR beta chain was sequenced for a study of radiotherapy plus CTLA-4 blockade in lung cancer. Across the whole study: Disease control was present in 30% to 40% of patients, and objective responses in less than 20%. General study results and limits: Expansion of tumor-derived TCR clones was observed in blood after radiotherapy plus ipilimumab. The best predictor of response was reported to be early blood T cell clone dynamics, with interferon-beta.

Sequencing used immunoSEQ multiplex PCR; TCRdb keeps in-frame clones, though not all of them. There are approximately 69,000 clones in the sample; roughly three quarters occur only once, and 7% to 8.5% lies in the top ten. CTLA-4 blockade using ipilimumab, together with focal radiation, was received by patients with chemo-refractory metastatic non-small-cell lung cancer. Germline V lookup: CDR1 GTSNPN, CDR2 SVGIG (reference sequence). V dropped 7 bases and J dropped 3; count of bases not matched to a gene: 8. The CDR3 has 13 amino acids. Details on this clone: The antigen remains unidentified.

The chain links TRBV30 to TRBJ2-7; 8 bases agree with TRBD1. Sequenced here: peripheral blood, sampled from a patient treated with radiotherapy plus ipilimumab. The clonotype was recovered from a human donor with non-small cell lung cancer who had a complete response to radiotherapy plus ipilimumab. The CDR3: CASRGREVYEQYF. Here the CDR3 DNA reads TGTGCCTCCAGGGGGCGCGAGGTCTACGAGCAGTACTTC.